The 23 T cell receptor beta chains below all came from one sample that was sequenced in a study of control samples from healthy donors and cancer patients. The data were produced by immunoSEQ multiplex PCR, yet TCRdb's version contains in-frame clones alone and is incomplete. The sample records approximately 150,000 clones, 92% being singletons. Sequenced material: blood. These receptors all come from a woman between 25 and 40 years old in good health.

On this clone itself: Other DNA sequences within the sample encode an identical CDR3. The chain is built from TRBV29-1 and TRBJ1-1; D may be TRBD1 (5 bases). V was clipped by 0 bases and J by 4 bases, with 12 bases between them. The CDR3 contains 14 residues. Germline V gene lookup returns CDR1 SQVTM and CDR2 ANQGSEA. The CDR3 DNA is TGCAGCGTTGAAGAGGGGCAGGGCGGCACTGAAGCTTTCTTT. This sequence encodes CSVEEGQGGTEAFF.

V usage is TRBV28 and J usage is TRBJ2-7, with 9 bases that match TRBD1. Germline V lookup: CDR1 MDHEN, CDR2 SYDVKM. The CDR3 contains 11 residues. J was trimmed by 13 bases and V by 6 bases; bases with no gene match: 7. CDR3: CASRGTGRGYF. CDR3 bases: TGTGCCAGCAGGGGGACAGGGAGAGGTTACTTC.

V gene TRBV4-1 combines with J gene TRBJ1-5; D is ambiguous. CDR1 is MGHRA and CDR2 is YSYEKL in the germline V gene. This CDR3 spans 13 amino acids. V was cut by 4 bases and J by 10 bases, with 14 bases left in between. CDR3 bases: TGCGCCAGCAGCCGGTCAGGACCTCCCCCCCAGCATTTT. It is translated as CASSRSGPPPQHF.

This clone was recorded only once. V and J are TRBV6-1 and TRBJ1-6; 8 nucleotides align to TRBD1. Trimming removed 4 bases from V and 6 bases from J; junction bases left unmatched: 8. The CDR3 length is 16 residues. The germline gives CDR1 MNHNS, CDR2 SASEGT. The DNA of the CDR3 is TGTGCCAGCAGTGGAATCCTTGGACAGGGTAATTCACCCCTCCACTTT. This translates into CASSGILGQGNSPLHF.

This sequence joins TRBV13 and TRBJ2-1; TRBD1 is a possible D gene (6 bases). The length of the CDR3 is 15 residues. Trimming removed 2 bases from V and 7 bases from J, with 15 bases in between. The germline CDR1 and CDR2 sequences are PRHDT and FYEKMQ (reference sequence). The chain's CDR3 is CASSLRAGTPNEQFF. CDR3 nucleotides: TGTGCCAGCAGCTTAAGGGCAGGGACACCAAATGAGCAGTTCTTC.

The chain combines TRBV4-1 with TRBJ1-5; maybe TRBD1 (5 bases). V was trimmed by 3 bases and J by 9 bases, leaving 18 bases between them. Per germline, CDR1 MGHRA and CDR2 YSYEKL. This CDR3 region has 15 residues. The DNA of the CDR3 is TGCGCCAGCAGCCAGGCTCCGGGACGGAATTGGCCCCAGCATTTT. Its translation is CASSQAPGRNWPQHF.

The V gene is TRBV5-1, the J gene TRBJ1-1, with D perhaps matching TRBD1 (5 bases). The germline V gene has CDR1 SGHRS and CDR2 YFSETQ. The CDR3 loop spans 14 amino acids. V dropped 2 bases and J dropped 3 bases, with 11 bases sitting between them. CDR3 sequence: CASSLGERYTEAFF. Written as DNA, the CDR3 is TGCGCCAGCAGCTTAGGGGAGAGGTACACTGAAGCTTTCTTT.

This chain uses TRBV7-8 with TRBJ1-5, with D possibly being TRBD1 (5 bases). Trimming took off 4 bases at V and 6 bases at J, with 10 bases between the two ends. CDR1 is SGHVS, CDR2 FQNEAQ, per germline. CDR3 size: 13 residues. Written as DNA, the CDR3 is TGTGCCAGCAGCTGGGGGGGAACTCAGCCCCAGCATTTT. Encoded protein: CASSWGGTQPQHF.

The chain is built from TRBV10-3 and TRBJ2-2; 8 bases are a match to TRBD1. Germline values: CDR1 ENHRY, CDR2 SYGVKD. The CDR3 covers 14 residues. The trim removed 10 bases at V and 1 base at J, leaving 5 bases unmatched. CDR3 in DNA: TGTGCCACAGGGGGACAGGAGAACACCGGGGAGCTGTTTTTT. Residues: CATGGQENTGELFF.

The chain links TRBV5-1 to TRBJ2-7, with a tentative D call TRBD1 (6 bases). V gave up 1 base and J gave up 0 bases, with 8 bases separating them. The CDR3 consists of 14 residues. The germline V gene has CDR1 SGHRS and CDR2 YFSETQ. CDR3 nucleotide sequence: TGCGCCAGCAGCTTGAACAGGGTCTCCTACGAGCAGTACTTC. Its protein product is CASSLNRVSYEQYF.

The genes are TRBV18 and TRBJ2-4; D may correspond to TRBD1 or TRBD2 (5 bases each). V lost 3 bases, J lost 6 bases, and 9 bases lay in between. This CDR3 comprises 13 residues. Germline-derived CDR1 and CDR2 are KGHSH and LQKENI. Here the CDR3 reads CASSPPGTNIQYF. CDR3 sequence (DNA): TGTGCCAGCTCACCGCCTGGGACAAACATTCAGTACTTC.

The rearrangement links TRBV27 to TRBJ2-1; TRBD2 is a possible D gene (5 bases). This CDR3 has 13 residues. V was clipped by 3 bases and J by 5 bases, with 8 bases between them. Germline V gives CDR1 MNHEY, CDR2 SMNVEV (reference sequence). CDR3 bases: TGTGCCAGCAGTTTTCCCGGGGACAATGAGCAGTTCTTC. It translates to CASSFPGDNEQFF.

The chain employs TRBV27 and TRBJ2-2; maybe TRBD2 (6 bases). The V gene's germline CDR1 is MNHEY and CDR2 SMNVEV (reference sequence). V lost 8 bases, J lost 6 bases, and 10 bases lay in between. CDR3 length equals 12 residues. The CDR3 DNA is TGTGCCAGCCAACTAGCTCCCGGGGAGCTGTTTTTT. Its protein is CASQLAPGELFF.

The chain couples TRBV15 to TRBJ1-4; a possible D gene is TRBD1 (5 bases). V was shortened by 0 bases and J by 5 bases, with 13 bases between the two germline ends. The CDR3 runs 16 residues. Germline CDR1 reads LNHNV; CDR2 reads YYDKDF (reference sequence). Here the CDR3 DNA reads TGTGCCACCAGCAGAGAAGGCGGGCGGGGCAATGAAAAACTGTTTTTT. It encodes CATSREGGRGNEKLFF. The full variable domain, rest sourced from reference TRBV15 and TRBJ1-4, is DAMVIQNPRYQVTQFGKPVTLSCSQTLNHNVMYWYQQKSSQAPKLLFHYYDKDFNNEADTPDNFQSRRPNTSFCFLDIRSPGLGDTAMYLCATSREGGRGNEKLFFGSGTQLSVL.

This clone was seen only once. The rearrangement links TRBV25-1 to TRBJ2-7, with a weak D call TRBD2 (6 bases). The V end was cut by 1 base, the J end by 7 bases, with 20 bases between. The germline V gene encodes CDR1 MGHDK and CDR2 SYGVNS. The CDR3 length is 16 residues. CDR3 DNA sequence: TGTGCCAGCAGTGAATTCTGGCGGGATTCTGAGGGGGAGCAGTACTTC. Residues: CASSEFWRDSEGEQYF.

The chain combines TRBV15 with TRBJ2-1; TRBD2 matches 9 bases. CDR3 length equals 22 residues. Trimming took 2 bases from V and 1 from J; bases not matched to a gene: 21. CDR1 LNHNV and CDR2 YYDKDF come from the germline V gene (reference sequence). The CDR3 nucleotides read TGTGCCACCAGCAGATCCCCCGGCCTAGCGGGAAGAACCGAAGGGTCCTACAATGAGCAGTTCTTC. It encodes CATSRSPGLAGRTEGSYNEQFF.

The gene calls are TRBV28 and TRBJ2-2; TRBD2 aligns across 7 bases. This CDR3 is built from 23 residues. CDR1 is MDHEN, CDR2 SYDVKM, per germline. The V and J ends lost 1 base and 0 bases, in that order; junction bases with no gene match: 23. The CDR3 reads CASSLLAVAKWGGRTSNTGELFF. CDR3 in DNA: TGTGCCAGCAGTTTATTGGCAGTGGCCAAGTGGGGAGGGAGAACCTCGAACACCGGGGAGCTGTTTTTT.

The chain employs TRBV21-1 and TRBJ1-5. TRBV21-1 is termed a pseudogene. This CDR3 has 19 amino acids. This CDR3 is CASSKERSSLYLGNQPQHF. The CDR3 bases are TGTGCCAGCAGCAAAGAACGGTCCTCCCTATACTTGGGCAATCAGCCCCAGCATTTT.

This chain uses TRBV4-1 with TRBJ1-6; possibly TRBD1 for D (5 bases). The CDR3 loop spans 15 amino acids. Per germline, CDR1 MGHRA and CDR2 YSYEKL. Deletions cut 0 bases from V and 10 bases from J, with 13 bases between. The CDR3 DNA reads TGCGCCAGCAGCCAAGATCCCCAGGGAGGCTCACCCCTCCACTTT. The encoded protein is CASSQDPQGGSPLHF.

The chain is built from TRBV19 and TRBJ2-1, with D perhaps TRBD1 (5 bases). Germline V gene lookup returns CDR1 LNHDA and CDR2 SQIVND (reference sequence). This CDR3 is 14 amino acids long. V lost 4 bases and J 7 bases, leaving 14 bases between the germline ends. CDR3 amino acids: CASSTGHPGNEQFF. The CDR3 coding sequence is TGTGCCAGTAGTACCGGACACCCCGGGAATGAGCAGTTCTTC.

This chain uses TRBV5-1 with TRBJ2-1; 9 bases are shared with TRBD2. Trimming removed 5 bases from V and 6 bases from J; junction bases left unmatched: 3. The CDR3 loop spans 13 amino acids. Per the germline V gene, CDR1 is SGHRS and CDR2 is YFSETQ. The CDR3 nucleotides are TGCGCCAGCAGAATAGCGGGAGTCAATGAGCAGTTCTTC. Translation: CASRIAGVNEQFF.

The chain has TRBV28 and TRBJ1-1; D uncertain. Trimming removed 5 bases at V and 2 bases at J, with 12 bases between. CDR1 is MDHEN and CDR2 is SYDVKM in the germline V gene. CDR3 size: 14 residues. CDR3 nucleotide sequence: TGTGCCAGCAGTACCAGAGGAGGCAACACTGAAGCTTTCTTT. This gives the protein CASSTRGGNTEAFF. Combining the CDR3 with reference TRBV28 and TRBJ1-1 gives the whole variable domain DVKVTQSSRYLVKRTGEKVFLECVQDMDHENMFWYRQDPGLGLRLIYFSYDVKMKEKGDIPEGYSVSREKKERFSLILESASTNQTSMYLCASSTRGGNTEAFFGQGTRLTVV.

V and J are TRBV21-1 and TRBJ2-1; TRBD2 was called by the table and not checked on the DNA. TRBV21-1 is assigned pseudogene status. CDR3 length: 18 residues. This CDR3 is CASSKGGLAGERRNEQFF. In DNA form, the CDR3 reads TGTGCCAGCAGCAAAGGGGGACTAGCGGGAGAGCGGAGGAATGAGCAGTTCTTC.